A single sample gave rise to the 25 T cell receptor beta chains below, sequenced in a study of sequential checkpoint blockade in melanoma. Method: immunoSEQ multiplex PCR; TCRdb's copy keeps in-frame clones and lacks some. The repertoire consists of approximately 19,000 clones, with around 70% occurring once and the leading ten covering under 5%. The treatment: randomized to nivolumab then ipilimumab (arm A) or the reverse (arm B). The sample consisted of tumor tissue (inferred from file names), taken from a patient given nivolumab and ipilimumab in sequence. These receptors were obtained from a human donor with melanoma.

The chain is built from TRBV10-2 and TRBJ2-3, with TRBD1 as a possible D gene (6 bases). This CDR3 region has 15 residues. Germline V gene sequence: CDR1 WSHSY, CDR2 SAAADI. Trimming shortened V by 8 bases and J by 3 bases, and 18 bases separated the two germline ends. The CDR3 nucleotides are TGCGCCAGCTCTTGGGGGAAAGGGGGTACAGATACGCAGTATTTT. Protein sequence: CASSWGKGGTDTQYF.

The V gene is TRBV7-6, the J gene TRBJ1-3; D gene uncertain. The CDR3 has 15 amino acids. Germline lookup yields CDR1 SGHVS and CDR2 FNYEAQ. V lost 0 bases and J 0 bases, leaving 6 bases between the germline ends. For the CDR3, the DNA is TGTGCCAGCAGCTTAGCTGCAGTCTCTGGAAACACCATATATTTT. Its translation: CASSLAAVSGNTIYF.

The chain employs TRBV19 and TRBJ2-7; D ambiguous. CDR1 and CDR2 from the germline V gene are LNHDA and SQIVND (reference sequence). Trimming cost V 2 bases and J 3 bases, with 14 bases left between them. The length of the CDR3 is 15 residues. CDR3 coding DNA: TGTGCCAGTAGTATATTAGGGCTTCCCCTCTACGAGCAGTACTTC. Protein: CASSILGLPLYEQYF.

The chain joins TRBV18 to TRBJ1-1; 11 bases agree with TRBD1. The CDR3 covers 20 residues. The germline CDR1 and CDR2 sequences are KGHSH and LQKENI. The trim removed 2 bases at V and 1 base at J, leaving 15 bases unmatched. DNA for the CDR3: TGTGCCAGCTCACCAAACCTATCCGGGACAGGGGGGTTTGGGAACACTGAAGCTTTCTTT. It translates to CASSPNLSGTGGFGNTEAFF.

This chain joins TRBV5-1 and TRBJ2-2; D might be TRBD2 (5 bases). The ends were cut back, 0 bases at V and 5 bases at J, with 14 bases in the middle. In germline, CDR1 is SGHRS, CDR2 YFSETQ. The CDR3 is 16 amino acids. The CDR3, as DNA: TGCGCCAGCAGCTTGGTCGCCGAGGAGGAAACCGGGGAGCTGTTTTTT. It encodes CASSLVAEEETGELFF. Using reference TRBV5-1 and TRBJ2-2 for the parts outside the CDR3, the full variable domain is KAGVTQTPRYLIKTRGQQVTLSCSPISGHRSVSWYQQTPGQGLQFLFEYFSETQRNKGNFPGRFSGRQFSNSRSEMNVSTLELGDSALYLCASSLVAEEETGELFFGEGSRLTVL.

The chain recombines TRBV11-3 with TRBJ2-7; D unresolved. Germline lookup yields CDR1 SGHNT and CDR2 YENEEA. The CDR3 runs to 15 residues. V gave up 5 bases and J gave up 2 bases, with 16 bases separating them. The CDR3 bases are TGTGCCAGCAGCCTCAAGACCTCTACGGCCTACGAGCAGTACTTC. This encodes CASSLKTSTAYEQYF. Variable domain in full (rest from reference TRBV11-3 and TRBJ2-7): EAGVVQSPRYKIIEKKQPVAFWCNPISGHNTLYWYLQNLGQGPELLIRYENEEAVDDSQLPKDRFSAERLKGVDSTLKIQPAELGDSAVYLCASSLKTSTAYEQYFGPGTRLTVT.

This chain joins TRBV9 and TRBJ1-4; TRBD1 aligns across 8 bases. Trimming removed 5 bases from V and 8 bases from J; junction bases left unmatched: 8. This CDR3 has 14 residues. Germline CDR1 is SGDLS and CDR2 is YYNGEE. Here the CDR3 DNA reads TGTGCCAGCAGTGAGACAGGGGCAGGGGAAAAACTGTTTTTT. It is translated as CASSETGAGEKLFF.

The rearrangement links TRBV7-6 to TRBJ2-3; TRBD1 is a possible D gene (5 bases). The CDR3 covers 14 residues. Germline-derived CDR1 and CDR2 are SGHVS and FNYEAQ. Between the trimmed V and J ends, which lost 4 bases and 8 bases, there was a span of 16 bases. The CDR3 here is CASSSVNGASTQYF. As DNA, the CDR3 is TGTGCCAGCAGCTCCGTCAATGGGGCGTCTACGCAGTATTTT.

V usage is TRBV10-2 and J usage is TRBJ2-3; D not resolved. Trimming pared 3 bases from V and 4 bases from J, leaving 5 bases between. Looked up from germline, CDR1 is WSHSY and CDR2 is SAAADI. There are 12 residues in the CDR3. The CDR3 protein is CASSDMADTQYF. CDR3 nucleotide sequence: TGCGCCAGCAGTGATATGGCAGATACGCAGTATTTT.

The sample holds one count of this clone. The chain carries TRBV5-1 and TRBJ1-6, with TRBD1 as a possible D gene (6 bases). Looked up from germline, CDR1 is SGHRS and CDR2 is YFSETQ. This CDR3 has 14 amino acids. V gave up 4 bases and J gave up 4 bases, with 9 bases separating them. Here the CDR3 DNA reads TGCGCCAGCAGCCTGGACAGTTATAATTCACCCCTCCACTTT. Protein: CASSLDSYNSPLHF. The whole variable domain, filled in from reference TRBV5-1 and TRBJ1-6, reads KAGVTQTPRYLIKTRGQQVTLSCSPISGHRSVSWYQQTPGQGLQFLFEYFSETQRNKGNFPGRFSGRQFSNSRSEMNVSTLELGDSALYLCASSLDSYNSPLHFGNGTRLTVT.

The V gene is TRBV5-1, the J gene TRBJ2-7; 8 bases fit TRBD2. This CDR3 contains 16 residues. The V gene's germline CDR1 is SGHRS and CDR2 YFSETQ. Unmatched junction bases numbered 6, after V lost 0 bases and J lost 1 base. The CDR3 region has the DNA TGCGCCAGCAGCTTGGGAAGCACGGGGGGGTCCTACGAGCAGTACTTC. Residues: CASSLGSTGGSYEQYF.

The CDR3 region is CASSLVQGATEQYF. The CDR3 DNA sequence: TGTGCCAGCAGTTTGGTACAGGGGGCGACCGAGCAGTACTTC. The chain links TRBV27 to TRBJ2-7; 9 bases agree with TRBD1. Germline V gene sequence: CDR1 MNHEY, CDR2 SMNVEV (reference sequence). The V and J ends lost 3 bases and 6 bases, in that order; junction bases with no gene match: 6. The CDR3 length is 14 residues.

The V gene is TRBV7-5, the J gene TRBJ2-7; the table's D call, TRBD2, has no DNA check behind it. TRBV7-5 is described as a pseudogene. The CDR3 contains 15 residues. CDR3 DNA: TGTGCCAGCGACCTGGGGGGGATCCCCTCCTACGAGCAGTACTTC. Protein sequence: CASDLGGIPSYEQYF.

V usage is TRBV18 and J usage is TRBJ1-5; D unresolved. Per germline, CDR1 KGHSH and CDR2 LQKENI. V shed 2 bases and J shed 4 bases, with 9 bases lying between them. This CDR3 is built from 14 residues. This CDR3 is CASSPSDGNQPQHF. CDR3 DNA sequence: TGTGCCAGCTCACCATCGGACGGGAATCAGCCCCAGCATTTT.

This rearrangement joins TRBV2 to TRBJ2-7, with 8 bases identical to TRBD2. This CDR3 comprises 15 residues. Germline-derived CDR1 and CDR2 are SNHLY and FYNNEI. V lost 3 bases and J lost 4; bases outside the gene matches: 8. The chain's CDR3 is CASSEQRLASYEQYF. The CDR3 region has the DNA TGTGCCAGCAGTGAGCAGCGACTAGCGTCATACGAGCAGTACTTC. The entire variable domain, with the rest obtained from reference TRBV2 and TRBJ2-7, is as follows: EPEVTQTPSHQVTQMGQEVILRCVPISNHLYFYWYRQILGQKVEFLVSFYNNEISEKSEIFDDQFSVERPDGSNFTLKIRSTKLEDSAMYFCASSEQRLASYEQYFGPGTRLTVT.

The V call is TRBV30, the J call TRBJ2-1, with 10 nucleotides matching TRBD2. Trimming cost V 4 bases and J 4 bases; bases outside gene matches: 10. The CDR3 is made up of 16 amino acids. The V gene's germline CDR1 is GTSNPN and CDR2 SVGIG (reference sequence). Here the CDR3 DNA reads TGTGCCTGGAACTCCCCCCGGACTAGCGGTTACAATGAGCAGTTCTTC. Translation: CAWNSPRTSGYNEQFF. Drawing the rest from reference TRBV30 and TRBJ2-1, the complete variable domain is SQTIHQWPATLVQPVGSPLSLECTVEGTSNPNLYWYRQAAGRGLQLLFYSVGIGQISSEVPQNLSASRPQDRQFILSSKKLLLSDSGFYLCAWNSPRTSGYNEQFFGPGTRLTVL.

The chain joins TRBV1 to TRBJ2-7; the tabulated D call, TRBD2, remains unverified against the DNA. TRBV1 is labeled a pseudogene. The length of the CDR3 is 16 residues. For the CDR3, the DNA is TGCACCAGCAGCCTGGAGGGACGGGAGGGAGGTCGCGAGCAGTACTTC. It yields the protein CTSSLEGREGGREQYF.

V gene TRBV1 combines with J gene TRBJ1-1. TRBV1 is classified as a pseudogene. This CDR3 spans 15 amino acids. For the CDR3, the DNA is TGCGCCAGCAGCCAAGAAGCGTGGGACTCCACTGAAGCTTTCTTT. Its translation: CASSQEAWDSTEAFF.

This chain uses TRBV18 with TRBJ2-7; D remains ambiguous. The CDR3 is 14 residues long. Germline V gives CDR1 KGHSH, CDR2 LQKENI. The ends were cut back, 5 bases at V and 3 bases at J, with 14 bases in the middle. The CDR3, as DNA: TGTGCCAGCTCATCAACACTCGAACTCTACGAGCAGTACTTC. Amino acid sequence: CASSSTLELYEQYF. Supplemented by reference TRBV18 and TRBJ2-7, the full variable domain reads NAGVMQNPRHLVRRRGQEARLRCSPMKGHSHVYWYRQLPEEGLKFMVYLQKENIIDESGMPKERFSAEFPKEGPSILRIQQVVRGDSAAYFCASSSTLELYEQYFGPGTRLTVT.

CDR3 bases: TGCGCCAGCAGTCAAGACAAAAACGTAGTCAGGAACACTGAAGCTTTCTTT. Protein: CASSQDKNVVRNTEAFF. The rearrangement uses TRBV23-1 and TRBJ1-1; D gene unclear. TRBV23-1 is an open reading frame whose function is uncertain. With 2 bases removed from V and 1 base from J, the gap between germline ends came to 17 bases. The CDR3 has 17 residues.

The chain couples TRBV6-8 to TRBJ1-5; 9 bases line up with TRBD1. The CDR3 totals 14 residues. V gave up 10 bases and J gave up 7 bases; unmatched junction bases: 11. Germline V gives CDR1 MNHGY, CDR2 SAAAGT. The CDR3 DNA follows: TGTGCCATAGGGACAGGGAATTTAGGACAGCCCCAGCATTTT. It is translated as CAIGTGNLGQPQHF.

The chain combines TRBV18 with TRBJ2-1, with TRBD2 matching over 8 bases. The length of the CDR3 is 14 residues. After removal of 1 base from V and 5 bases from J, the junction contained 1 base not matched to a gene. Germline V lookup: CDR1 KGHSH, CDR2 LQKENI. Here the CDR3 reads CASSPQLADNEQFF. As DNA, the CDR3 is TGTGCCAGCTCACCACAACTAGCGGACAATGAGCAGTTCTTC. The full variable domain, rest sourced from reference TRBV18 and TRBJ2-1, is NAGVMQNPRHLVRRRGQEARLRCSPMKGHSHVYWYRQLPEEGLKFMVYLQKENIIDESGMPKERFSAEFPKEGPSILRIQQVVRGDSAAYFCASSPQLADNEQFFGPGTRLTVL.

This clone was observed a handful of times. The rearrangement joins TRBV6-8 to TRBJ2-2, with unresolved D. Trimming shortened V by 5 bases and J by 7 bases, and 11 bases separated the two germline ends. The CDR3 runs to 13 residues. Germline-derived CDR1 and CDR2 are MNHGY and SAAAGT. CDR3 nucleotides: TGTGCCAGCAGTGTAGTTAAGGACGGGGAGCTGTTTTTT. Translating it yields CASSVVKDGELFF.

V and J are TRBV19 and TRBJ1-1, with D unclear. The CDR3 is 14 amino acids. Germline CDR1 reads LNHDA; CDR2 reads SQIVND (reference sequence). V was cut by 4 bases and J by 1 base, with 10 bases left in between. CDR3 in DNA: TGTGCCAGTAGTAAGCCAGTAACGAACACTGAAGCTTTCTTT. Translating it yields CASSKPVTNTEAFF.

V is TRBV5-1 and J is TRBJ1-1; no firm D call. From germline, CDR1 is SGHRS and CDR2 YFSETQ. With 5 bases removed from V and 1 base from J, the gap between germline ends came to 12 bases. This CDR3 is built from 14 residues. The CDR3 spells CASSRSLENTEAFF. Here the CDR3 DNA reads TGCGCCAGCAGTCGTAGCCTGGAGAACACTGAAGCTTTCTTT.